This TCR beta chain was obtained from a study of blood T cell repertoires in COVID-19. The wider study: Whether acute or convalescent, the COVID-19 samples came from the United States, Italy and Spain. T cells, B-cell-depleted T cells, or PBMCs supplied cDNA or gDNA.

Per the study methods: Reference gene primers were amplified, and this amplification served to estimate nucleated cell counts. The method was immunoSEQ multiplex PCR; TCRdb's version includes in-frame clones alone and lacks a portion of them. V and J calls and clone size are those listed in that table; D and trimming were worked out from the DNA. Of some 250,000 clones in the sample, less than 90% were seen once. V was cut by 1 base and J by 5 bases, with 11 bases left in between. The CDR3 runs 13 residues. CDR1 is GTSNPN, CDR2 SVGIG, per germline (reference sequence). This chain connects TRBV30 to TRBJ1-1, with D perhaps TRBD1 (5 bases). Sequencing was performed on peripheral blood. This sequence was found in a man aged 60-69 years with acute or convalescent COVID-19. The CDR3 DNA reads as TGTGCCTGGAGTGAAAGGAAGGGGACTGAAGCTTTCTTT. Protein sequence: CAWSERKGTEAFF.